The 14 T cell receptor beta chains below were found in one sample sequenced in a study of T cells in Graves' hyperthyroidism and ophthalmopathy. Amplified regions were TCR beta CDR3 sequences from RNA transcripts. HTBI primers were the set used in a first-round RT-PCR of the TCR CDR3. TCRdb processed the multiplex PCR reads anew with MiXCR; each CDR3 protein has one entry. In the table there are 530,000 or so distinct CDR3 sequences, just over 45% of which are singletons. Sequencing was carried out using peripheral blood or thyroid tissue (not recorded which). The receptor set was obtained from a woman aged 18 to 35 with Graves' hyperthyroidism.

This clonotype has a count of ten or more. The chain joins TRBV29-1 to TRBJ1-2; D remains ambiguous. CDR1 and CDR2 (germline): SQVTM, ANQGSEA. V lost 4 bases and J lost 3, with 9 bases in between. The CDR3 runs 12 residues. CDR3: CSVGGMDYGYTF. CDR3 sequence (DNA): TGCAGCGTTGGAGGGATGGACTATGGCTACACCTTC.

In this sample, this clonotype turned up a few times. This could be a read error, since a much larger clone is one nucleotide away. The CDR3 bases are TGTGCCAGCAGTGATCCAGTGAGGGGAGGCGAGCAGTACTTC. Translation: CASSDPVRGGEQYF. The chain is built from TRBV2 and TRBJ2-7, with D possibly TRBD2 on 6 matching bases. CDR1 and CDR2 (germline): SNHLY, FYNNEI. The CDR3 sequence is 14 residues long. Trimming cost V 3 bases and J 6 bases, with 15 bases left between them. Filled out from reference TRBV2 and TRBJ2-7, the complete variable domain reads EPEVTQTPSHQVTQMGQEVILRCVPISNHLYFYWYRQILGQKVEFLVSFYNNEISEKSEIFDDQFSVERPDGSNFTLKIRSTKLEDSAMYFCASSDPVRGGEQYFGPGTRLTVT.

There are a few counts of this clonotype. The V call is TRBV7-2, the J call TRBJ2-7, with D perhaps given as TRBD1 or TRBD2 (5 bases each). The CDR3 has 14 amino acids. The germline V gene has CDR1 SGHTA and CDR2 FQGNSA. V was trimmed by 5 bases and J by 1 base, leaving 12 bases between them. The CDR3 sequence: CASSVGTTSYEQYF. The DNA of the CDR3 is TGTGCCAGCAGCGTCGGGACGACATCCTACGAGCAGTACTTC.

This clonotype was seen ten or more times. At one of its ends the junction is not consistent with the germline gene, which may arise from a read error. The V and J genes are TRBV20-1 and TRBJ2-7; the D gene could be TRBD1 or TRBD2 (5 bases each). The length of the CDR3 is 10 residues. Germline lookup yields CDR1 DFQATT and CDR2 SNEGSKA (reference sequence). The CDR3 DNA sequence: TGCAGTGCCCTCCGGGACGAGCAGTGCTTC. Amino acids: CSALRDEQCF.

This clonotype was recorded many times. The chain is built from TRBV7-8 and TRBJ2-7; D is perhaps TRBD1 or TRBD2 (5 bases each). The CDR3 has 15 residues. CDR1 SGHVS and CDR2 FQNEAQ come from the germline V gene. V was clipped by 1 base and J by 5 bases, with 15 bases between them. The CDR3 reads CASSLGGPPNDEQYF. The CDR3 region has the DNA TGTGCCAGCAGCTTAGGGGGACCGCCAAATGACGAGCAGTACTTC.

As for this clonotype: One end of the junction is discordant with germline, which a read error may explain. In nucleotides, the CDR3 is TGTGCCATCAGTAAAGCAGACTATCGCTACACCTTC. It yields the protein CAISKADYRYTF. The V call is TRBV19, the J call TRBJ1-2; D remains ambiguous. CDR1 and CDR2 from the germline V gene are LNHDA and SQIVND (reference sequence). The CDR3 length is 12 residues.

The sample holds many counts of this clonotype. This chain links TRBV28 with TRBJ2-5; no clear D. V was pared by 10 bases and J by 5 bases, with 26 bases between. Germline lookup yields CDR1 MDHEN and CDR2 SYDVKM. The CDR3 loop spans 16 amino acids. CDR3 region: CATTDPSGSTLETQYF. CDR3 coding DNA: TGTGCCACCACGGACCCCTCAGGTTCGACGTTGGAGACCCAGTACTTC.

Worth noting for this clonotype: No conserved phenylalanine or tryptophan ends this CDR3, so it is likely a read error. This rearrangement joins TRBV4-1 to TRBJ1-5; D unresolved. Trimming took off 1 base at V and 4 bases at J, with 8 bases between the two ends. Germline assignment: CDR1 MGHRA and CDR2 YSYEKL. The CDR3 is made up of 14 amino acids. CDR3 sequence reads: CASSQVGQNQPQHL. CDR3 DNA: TGCGCCAGCAGCCAAGTTGGCCAGAATCAGCCCCAGCATCTT.

The chain joins TRBV29-1 to TRBJ2-5; TRBD2 matches 12 bases. There are 14 residues in the CDR3. Germline assignment: CDR1 SQVTM and CDR2 ANQGSEA. J gave up 5 bases and V 6 bases, and 7 bases lay outside the gene matches. This CDR3 reads CSVGTSGRRETQYF. The CDR3, as DNA: TGCAGCGTCGGAACTAGCGGGAGGCGGGAGACCCAGTACTTC.

This clonotype has a count of ten or more. This chain links TRBV4-2 with TRBJ2-7, with 14 positions matching TRBD2. There are 16 residues in the CDR3. Germline CDR1 LGHNA, CDR2 YNFKEQ. V dropped 1 base and J dropped 3; count of bases not matched to a gene: 2. The DNA of the CDR3 is TGTGCCAGCAGCCAAGGGACTAGCGGGAGGATCTACGAGCAGTACTTC. Protein: CASSQGTSGRIYEQYF.

To note about this clonotype: A clone one base away is much larger, so this may be a read error. In this CDR3 the conserved last residue, phenylalanine or tryptophan, is missing, so a read error is likely. This rearrangement joins TRBV5-1 to TRBJ1-1; no clear D. With 0 bases removed from V and 1 base from J, the gap between germline ends came to 10 bases. CDR1 SGHRS and CDR2 YFSETQ come from the germline V gene. The CDR3 sequence is 15 residues long. CDR3 sequence: CASSLAAAANTEAFL. The CDR3 DNA is TGCGCCAGCAGCTTGGCCGCGGCGGCGAACACTGAAGCTTTCCTT.

As regards this clonotype: Compared with germline, one end of the junction differs, possibly owing to a read error. The chain joins TRBV24-1 to TRBJ2-2, with a possible D match to TRBD1 (6 bases). The CDR3 is made up of 16 amino acids. From germline, CDR1 is KGHDR and CDR2 SFDVKD. For the CDR3, the DNA is TGTGCCACCAGTGGCCCACCGCCAGGGACACCCGGGAAGCTGTTTTTT. Residues: CATSGPPPGTPGKLFF.

The chain has TRBV7-9 and TRBJ1-2; TRBD1 matches at 8 bases. The CDR3 loop spans 16 amino acids. Germline V gives CDR1 SEHNR, CDR2 FQNEAQ (reference sequence). V dropped 11 bases and J dropped 2; count of bases not matched to a gene: 16. Here the CDR3 reads CAGIRGAQGANYGYTF. DNA for the CDR3: TGTGCCGGGATCCGTGGCGCGCAGGGGGCAAACTATGGCTACACCTTC. Combining the CDR3 with reference TRBV7-9 and TRBJ1-2 gives the whole variable domain DTGVSQNPRHKITKRGQNVTFRCDPISEHNRLYWYRQTLGQGPEFLTYFQNEAQLEKSRLLSDRFSAERPKGSFSTLEIQRTEQGDSAMYLCAGIRGAQGANYGYTFGSGTRLTVV.

In this sample, this clonotype turned up many times. V gene TRBV29-1 combines with J gene TRBJ1-2; D possibly corresponds to TRBD1 (5 bases). The CDR3 contains 15 residues. Trimming stripped 0 bases from V and 0 bases from J, with 11 bases between. In germline, CDR1 is SQVTM, CDR2 ANQGSEA. CDR3 region: CSVEEKGPTNYGYTF. In DNA form, the CDR3 reads TGCAGCGTTGAAGAAAAGGGACCGACTAACTATGGCTACACCTTC.